The 13 T cell receptor beta chains presented below share a single source sample, sequenced in a study of blood T cell repertoires in COVID-19. Data came from immunoSEQ multiplex PCR; TCRdb stores just in-frame clones and leaves some out. The profile covers fewer than 400,000 clones, with 80% to 90% appearing a single time and about 4% taken by the ten largest. Sequenced sample: PBMCs or T cells enriched from blood (not recorded which). These TCRs come from a man aged 30 to 45 who had recovered from COVID-19.

V gene TRBV7-2 combines with J gene TRBJ2-1, with no clear D. The V gene's germline CDR1 is SGHTA and CDR2 FQGNSA. The CDR3 contains 16 residues. Trimming shortened V by 4 bases and J by 3 bases, and 16 bases separated the two germline ends. CDR3 bases: TGTGCCAGCAGCTCCTCGTGGGCCGATGTCTACAATGAGCAGTTCTTC. This translates into CASSSSWADVYNEQFF.

The chain links TRBV19 to TRBJ1-1; tentatively, D is TRBD1 (5 bases). Trimming stripped 5 bases from V and 4 bases from J, with 17 bases between. The germline gives CDR1 LNHDA, CDR2 SQIVND (reference sequence). CDR3 length equals 15 residues. The CDR3 region is CASSGGRRVPTEAFF. The CDR3 DNA reads as TGTGCCAGTAGTGGGGGAAGGAGGGTGCCCACTGAAGCTTTCTTT.

The chain is built from TRBV18 and TRBJ2-7; D is uncertain. Trimming cost V 3 bases and J 4 bases, with 10 bases left between them. The CDR3 is made up of 13 amino acids. The germline CDR1 and CDR2 sequences are KGHSH and LQKENI. In DNA, the CDR3 is TGTGCCAGCTCACCTGGCGGAACGTACGAGCAGTACTTC. Translated, it gives CASSPGGTYEQYF.

V is TRBV7-9 and J is TRBJ1-2, with 10 bases fitting TRBD1. The CDR3 spans 15 residues. Germline-derived CDR1 and CDR2 are SEHNR and FQNEAQ (reference sequence). With V trimmed by 8 bases and J by 2 bases, 8 bases remained unmatched. The CDR3 coding sequence is TGTGCCAGCGGCAAGCGACAGGGGGCGAACTATGGCTACACCTTC. Translated, it gives CASGKRQGANYGYTF.

This sequence joins TRBV30 and TRBJ1-1; 7 bases line up with TRBD1. J was trimmed by 0 bases and V by 4 bases; bases with no gene match: 5. This CDR3 is 14 amino acids long. Per the germline V gene, CDR1 is GTSNPN and CDR2 is SVGIG (reference sequence). The CDR3 region is CAWTRGQLNTEAFF. The CDR3, as DNA: TGTGCCTGGACTCGGGGACAGCTGAACACTGAAGCTTTCTTT.

The sample holds one count of this clone. The V gene is TRBV19, the J gene TRBJ2-1, with D possibly matching TRBD2 (6 bases). The CDR3 has 15 residues. Germline assignment: CDR1 LNHDA and CDR2 SQIVND (reference sequence). Trimming cost V 7 bases and J 4 bases, with 17 bases left between them. CDR3 amino acids: CASKPSGRGYNEQFF. The CDR3 region has the DNA TGTGCCAGTAAGCCCTCGGGGCGGGGTTACAATGAGCAGTTCTTC.

The chain combines TRBV7-9 with TRBJ1-2; D is perhaps TRBD1 (5 bases). Germline values: CDR1 SEHNR, CDR2 FQNEAQ (reference sequence). The CDR3 covers 13 residues. The V gene lost 3 bases and the J gene lost 7 bases, with 12 bases spanning the gap. This CDR3 reads CASSLPGYSGYTF. The CDR3 region has the DNA TGTGCCAGCAGCTTGCCAGGGTATTCTGGCTACACCTTC.

The rearrangement joins TRBV4-1 to TRBJ2-2, with TRBD2 matching over 13 bases. The V gene end was trimmed by 1 base and the J gene end by 4 bases; junction bases not matched to a gene: 6. Germline V lookup: CDR1 MGHRA, CDR2 YSYEKL. The CDR3 totals 18 residues. The CDR3 nucleotides read TGCGCCAGCAGCCAAGGTGGACTAGCGGGAGTCGGCACCGGGGAGCTGTTTTTT. Residues: CASSQGGLAGVGTGELFF.

This chain joins TRBV29-1 and TRBJ1-1, with 8 bases identical to TRBD1. V shed 4 bases and J 8 bases; nucleotides not matched to a gene: 3. The CDR3 has 11 amino acids. The germline gives CDR1 SQVTM, CDR2 ANQGSEA. CDR3 residues: CSVVRTGEAFF. For the CDR3, the DNA is TGCAGCGTTGTTAGGACAGGGGAAGCTTTCTTT.

This chain joins TRBV19 and TRBJ1-2, with TRBD1 as a possible D gene (6 bases). V shed 8 bases and J shed 4 bases, with 14 bases lying between them. CDR1 and CDR2 from the germline V gene are LNHDA and SQIVND (reference sequence). This CDR3 comprises 13 residues. This CDR3 is CASQGGQAYGYTF. In DNA, the CDR3 is TGTGCCAGTCAAGGGGGACAAGCCTATGGCTACACCTTC.

J is TRBJ2-5 and V is TRBV18, with 9 bases fitting TRBD1. The germline CDR1 and CDR2 sequences are KGHSH and LQKENI. V gave up 2 bases and J gave up 4 bases; unmatched junction bases: 2. The CDR3 loop spans 14 amino acids. CDR3 coding DNA: TGTGCCAGCTCACCAGGGACAGGGATAGAGACCCAGTACTTC. This gives the protein CASSPGTGIETQYF.

The V and J genes are TRBV6-1 and TRBJ2-3; D is unresolved. The germline V gene encodes CDR1 MNHNS and CDR2 SASEGT. The CDR3 runs 18 residues. V shed 4 bases and J shed 0 bases, with 20 bases lying between them. The CDR3 DNA sequence: TGTGCCAGCAGTGGCCCCTACCCCGAGCGCTCTAGCACAGATACGCAGTATTTT. Amino acids: CASSGPYPERSSTDTQYF.

This chain connects TRBV3-1 (or the pseudogene TRBV3-2) to TRBJ2-4, with D possibly matching TRBD2 (5 bases). This CDR3 spans 17 amino acids. CDR1 and CDR2 from the germline V gene are LGHDT and YNNKEL (reference sequence). Between the trimmed V and J ends, which lost 2 bases and 0 bases, there was a span of 14 bases. In DNA, the CDR3 is TGTGCCAGCAGCCAACCTGGACGGGGAATAGCCAAAAACATTCAGTACTTC. As protein: CASSQPGRGIAKNIQYF.